Listed below are T cell receptor beta chains from one sample, sequenced in a study of regulatory T cells in long-lasting Graves disease. MiXCR was run by TCRdb on the multiplex PCR reads, yielding one entry per CDR3 protein. Among hundreds of thousands of distinct CDR3 sequences listed, 16% were seen once. These sequences were also reported in another study, on T cells in Graves' hyperthyroidism and ophthalmopathy.

Sequences were derived from peripheral blood mononuclear cells (PBMCs), sampled at new diagnosis, from a patient treated with antithyroid drugs. Receptors originate from a woman in her twenties or thirties with Graves disease. CDR3s include the opening cysteine and the closing phenylalanine or tryptophan. A D gene is named only where the DNA matches it firmly. Expanded clones are given a class, and other clones once, few, many or no size at all.

clone size	V gene	J gene	D gene	CDR3 DNA	CDR3 protein
few	TRBV6-2/TRBV6-3	TRBJ1-6	TRBD1	TGTGCCAGCAATACTAAAACAGGGGCCAATTCACCCCTCCACTTT	CASNTKTGANSPLHF
.	TRBV9	TRBJ2-1	.	TGTGCCAGCAGCACGGCCGAGCTACCCTACAATGAGCAGTTCTTC	CASSTAELPYNEQFF
many	TRBV30	TRBJ2-3	.	TGTGCCTGGAGTGCTACAGATACGCAGTATTTT	CAWSATDTQYF
.	TRBV6-1	TRBJ2-1	TRBD1	TGTGCCAGCATCCCCTACCGGGACAGGGTGTACAATGAGCAGTTCTTC	CASIPYRDRVYNEQFF
.	TRBV19	TRBJ1-1	.	TGTGCCAGTAGTGGGCCGAAGGCTCCGGGACCCACTGAAGCTTTCTTT	CASSGPKAPGPTEAFF
.	TRBV12-3/TRBV12-4	TRBJ1-2	TRBD1	TGTGCCAGCAGTTCGTCACCGGGACAGTATGGCTACACCTTC	CASSSSPGQYGYTF
.	TRBV2	TRBJ2-7	.	TGTGCCAGCAGTGGACAGATCGACGAGCAGTACTTC	CASSGQIDEQYF
.	TRBV18	TRBJ2-3	.	TGTGCCAGGTCACCCTGGACCGGGGCAGATACGCAGTATTTT	CARSPWTGADTQYF
many	TRBV2	TRBJ2-7	TRBD1	TGTGCCAGCTTCAGACAGGGGTCGGGCGAGCAGTACTTC	CASFRQGSGEQYF
few	TRBV19	TRBJ1-1	TRBD1	TGTGCCACAACAGGGGTAGGCACTGAAGCTTTCTTT	CATTGVGTEAFF
.	TRBV3-1	TRBJ1-1	.	TGTGCCAGCAGCCAAAAAAAGGGTTTCCCTGAAGCTTTCTTT	CASSQKKGFPEAFF
many	TRBV7-2	TRBJ1-5	.	TGTGCCAGCAGCTCCCTGGGGGCCATTCAGCCCCAGCATTTT	CASSSLGAIQPQHF
.	TRBV6-2/TRBV6-3	TRBJ2-2	.	TGTGCCAGCACCAAAGACGGGTCCGGGGAGCTGTTTTTT	CASTKDGSGELFF
.	TRBV7-9	TRBJ2-2	.	TGTGCCAGCAGCTTAGTGAGGCCCTATAGCGGGGAGCTGTTTTTT	CASSLVRPYSGELFF
few	TRBV18	TRBJ1-2	.	TGTGCCAGCTCGGGGGCCAGACAAGACTATGGCTACACCTTC	CASSGARQDYGYTF
few	TRBV28	TRBJ1-2	TRBD1	TGTGCCAGCAGTTTAGGGTCAGGGGGTAGTTACTATGGCTACACCTTC	CASSLGSGGSYYGYTF
many	TRBV12-3/TRBV12-4	TRBJ2-7	.	TGTGCCAGCAGTTTAATCGGACCAAGGGCCTACGAGCAGTACTTC	CASSLIGPRAYEQYF
.	TRBV6-5	TRBJ1-1	.	TGTGCCAGCAGTTACCGGGACCAAAACACTGAAGCTTTCTTT	CASSYRDQNTEAFF
many	TRBV5-1	TRBJ2-7	TRBD2	TGCGCCAGCAGCCCAGCGGGAAAGGGTTCCTACGAGCAGTACTTC	CASSPAGKGSYEQYF
.	TRBV18	TRBJ2-1	TRBD2	TGTGCCAGCTCACCAGCAATCGGGACTGGGACGGGAGGACGAAATGAGCAGTTCTTC	CASSPAIGTGTGGRNEQFF
few	TRBV6-1	TRBJ1-4	.	TGTGCCAGCATGAGGGGAGGGCGGACGAATGAAAAACTGTTTTTT	CASMRGGRTNEKLFF